These 10 T cell receptor beta chains were sequenced from one sample in a study of T cell repertoires in cytomegalovirus infection. The antigens these receptors bind are not known. From the reads, TCRdb called clonotypes with MiXCR, one entry per CDR3 protein. The sample gives approximately 990,000 distinct CDR3 sequences, less than 40% of which show up once; about 14% is in the top ten. This material consisted of cultured CD8+ T cells from PBMCs, taken from culture after CMV antigen stimulation. These receptors all stem from a human donor in good health (CMV status not recorded). Some clones in this sample may be carry-over from other donors' samples.

With regard to this clonotype: This may arise from a read error, as a much more abundant clone is one base away. This chain connects TRBV7-3 to TRBJ2-2; 7 bases are shared with TRBD1. The germline V gene has CDR1 SGHTA and CDR2 FQGTGA. This CDR3 is 18 amino acids long. With 2 bases clipped from V and 2 bases from J, the junction kept 11 bases outside the gene matches. DNA of the CDR3: TGTGCCAGCAGCTTAGTCCCCCCGACAGGGCAAAACACCGGGGAGCTGTTTTTT. Translation gives CASSLVPPTGQNTGELFF.

This chain joins TRBV7-2 and TRBJ1-1; D is unclear. The germline V gene has CDR1 SGHTA and CDR2 FQGNSA. The V and J ends lost 1 base and 0 bases respectively, with 15 bases between them. The CDR3 has 17 residues. This chain's CDR3 is CASSLVYLDEMNTEAFF. In DNA, the CDR3 is TGTGCCAGCAGCTTAGTGTATCTGGACGAGATGAACACTGAAGCTTTCTTT. The full variable domain, with the rest looked up from reference TRBV7-2 and TRBJ1-1, is GAGVSQSPSNKVTEKGKDVELRCDPISGHTALYWYRQSLGQGLEFLIYFQGNSAPDKSGLPSDRFSAERTGGSVSTLTIQRTQQEDSAVYLCASSLVYLDEMNTEAFFGQGTRLTVV.

The sample holds one count of this clonotype. The V gene is TRBV12-5, the J gene TRBJ2-2, with 8 bases lining up with TRBD1. Germline CDR1 LGHNT, CDR2 FRNRAP. Trimming cost V 9 bases and J 4 bases; bases outside gene matches: 1. This CDR3 is 12 amino acids long. The CDR3 is CARDRVTGELFF. In DNA, the CDR3 is TGTGCTAGGGACAGGGTCACCGGGGAGCTGTTTTTT. Using reference TRBV12-5 and TRBJ2-2 for the parts outside the CDR3, the full variable domain is DARVTQTPRHKVTEMGQEVTMRCQPILGHNTVFWYRQTMMQGLELLAYFRNRAPLDDSGMPKDRFSAEMPDATLATLKIQPSEPRDSAVYFCARDRVTGELFFGEGSRLTVL.

The chain is built from TRBV2 and TRBJ1-5, with TRBD1 matching over 10 bases. Germline CDR1 SNHLY, CDR2 FYNNEI. V lost 10 bases and J lost 6; bases outside the gene matches: 12. This CDR3 region has 15 residues. CDR3 sequence (DNA): TGTGCCAACAGGGTGGACAGGGGGATTGGTCAGCCCCAGCATTTT. This codes for CANRVDRGIGQPQHF.

The chain couples TRBV19 to TRBJ1-1; a possible D gene is TRBD1 (5 bases). Looked up from germline, CDR1 is LNHDA and CDR2 is SQIVND (reference sequence). This CDR3 is 15 amino acids long. The V end lost 6 bases, the J end lost 0 bases, and 14 bases lay between the germline ends. The CDR3 region is CASRYWEGMNTEAFF. CDR3 DNA: TGTGCCAGTAGGTATTGGGAGGGGATGAACACTGAAGCTTTCTTT.

This clonotype was seen a handful of times. As the CDR3 is not closed by the conserved phenylalanine or tryptophan, this likely results from a read error. The DNA is omitted, as the CDR3 cannot be located on it reliably, and the CDR3 follows TCRdb's listing. The chain uses TRBV2 and TRBJ1-2. A total of 10 residues make up the CDR3, ends included. Per the germline V gene, CDR1 is SNHLY and CDR2 is FYNNEI. CDR3 in amino acids: CASSEALHYL.

The chain carries TRBV19 and TRBJ2-1; tentatively, D is TRBD1 (6 bases). Germline V gene sequence: CDR1 LNHDA, CDR2 SQIVND (reference sequence). With 1 base removed from V and 6 bases from J, the gap between germline ends came to 13 bases. The CDR3 extends over 15 amino acids. DNA for the CDR3: TGTGCCAGTAGTATAGTGCGACAGGCGATCAATGAGCAGTTCTTC. It specifies CASSIVRQAINEQFF. Looking up the rest from reference TRBV19 and TRBJ2-1 gives the full variable domain: DGGITQSPKYLFRKEGQNVTLSCEQNLNHDAMYWYRQDPGQGLRLIYYSQIVNDFQKGDIAEGYSVSREKKESFPLTVTSAQKNPTAFYLCASSIVRQAINEQFFGPGTRLTVL.

This sequence joins TRBV10-3 and TRBJ2-7; the D call may be TRBD1 or TRBD2 (5 bases each). The V and J ends lost 5 bases and 2 bases respectively, with 7 bases between them. From germline, CDR1 is ENHRY and CDR2 SYGVKD. This CDR3 comprises 12 residues. The CDR3 loop is CAISRDPYEQYF. The CDR3 DNA is TGTGCCATCAGTCGGGACCCCTACGAGCAGTACTTC.

The rearrangement uses TRBV11-3 and TRBJ2-5; D not certain. The CDR3 consists of 13 residues. Per the germline V gene, CDR1 is SGHNT and CDR2 is YENEEA. Trimming shortened V by 4 bases and J by 5 bases, and 11 bases separated the two germline ends. The CDR3 DNA sequence: TGTGCCAGCAGCTCCTCGGCGATGGAGACCCAGTACTTC. Protein sequence: CASSSSAMETQYF. The whole variable domain, remainder taken from reference TRBV11-3 and TRBJ2-5, is EAGVVQSPRYKIIEKKQPVAFWCNPISGHNTLYWYLQNLGQGPELLIRYENEEAVDDSQLPKDRFSAERLKGVDSTLKIQPAELGDSAVYLCASSSSAMETQYFGPGTRLLVL.

This chain links TRBV11-2 with TRBJ1-2; D uncertain. Trimming took off 1 base at V and 4 bases at J, with 10 bases between the two ends. Germline lookup yields CDR1 SGHAT and CDR2 FQNNGV. This CDR3 contains 14 residues. For the CDR3, the DNA is TGTGCCAGCAGCTTAGGGGTCGGAATCTATGGCTACACCTTC. It encodes CASSLGVGIYGYTF.